Presented here are 13 T cell receptor beta chains from one specimen sequenced in a study of control samples from healthy donors and cancer patients (dated by TCRdb to about 2020). To prepare the library, the immunoSEQ multiplex PCR assay was applied. The source is immuneACCESS, and TCRdb retained only in-frame sequences with V and J called. Part of the clones is not carried over; for the studies checked, unresolved V genes explain less than half of this, and the remainder is unexplained. The sample table lists 150,000 or so clones, approximately 92% of them with a count of one. The ten largest clones represent roughly 4% of the sample. Material: blood. The source is a woman in her fifties or sixties in good health.

The V and J genes are TRBV6-2 or TRBV6-3 and TRBJ2-1; TRBD2 aligns across 12 bases. The V gene end was trimmed by 0 bases and the J gene end by 9 bases; junction bases not matched to a gene: 3. Germline lookup yields CDR1 MNHEY and CDR2 SVGEGT. This CDR3 is 15 amino acids long. For the CDR3, the DNA is TGTGCCAGCAGTTACTCTCTAGCGGGGGGGGGTGAGCAGTTCTTC. It is translated as CASSYSLAGGGEQFF.

The chain combines TRBV6-6 with TRBJ1-4; no clear D gene. V gave up 6 bases and J gave up 5 bases, with 4 bases separating them. CDR3 length: 11 residues. Germline V gene data show CDR1 as MNHNY and CDR2 as SVGAGI (reference sequence). This chain's CDR3 is CASRQNEKLFF. CDR3 nucleotide sequence: TGTGCCAGCAGACAAAATGAAAAACTGTTTTTT.

This clone was counted between two and nine times. The genes are TRBV6-5 and TRBJ2-7, with 9 bases fitting TRBD1. J gave up 2 bases and V 5 bases, and 4 bases lay outside the gene matches. The CDR3 loop spans 14 amino acids. Germline V gene sequence: CDR1 MNHEY, CDR2 SVGAGI. CDR3 sequence reads: CASSLGQGPYEQYF. For the CDR3, the DNA is TGTGCCAGCAGTCTTGGACAGGGGCCCTACGAGCAGTACTTC.

The rearrangement links TRBV7-9 to TRBJ2-1; perhaps TRBD2 as D (5 bases). The V gene lost 4 bases and the J gene lost 0 bases, with 13 bases spanning the gap. Germline V gene data show CDR1 as SEHNR and CDR2 as FQNEAQ (reference sequence). There are 16 residues in the CDR3. CDR3 loop: CASSSRTGISYNEQFF. CDR3 DNA sequence: TGTGCCAGCAGCTCCCGAACGGGGATCTCCTACAATGAGCAGTTCTTC.

V usage is TRBV3-1 (or the pseudogene TRBV3-2) and J usage is TRBJ1-2; D remains unclear. The CDR3 is made up of 15 amino acids. The V end was cut by 2 bases, the J end by 3 bases, with 13 bases between. Looked up from germline, CDR1 is LGHDT and CDR2 is YNNKEL (reference sequence). Here the CDR3 DNA reads TGTGCCAGCAGCCAATCGGGGAAGGTGGACTATGGCTACACCTTC. This codes for CASSQSGKVDYGYTF.

This chain uses TRBV6-5 with TRBJ1-1, with TRBD1 matching over 9 bases. The trim removed 7 bases at V and 7 bases at J, leaving 10 bases unmatched. Germline V gives CDR1 MNHEY, CDR2 SVGAGI. This CDR3 is 14 amino acids long. CDR3 DNA: TGTGCCAGCACGTTGACCGGGACAGGGAATGAAGCTTTCTTT. As protein: CASTLTGTGNEAFF.

V and J are TRBV9 and TRBJ2-2, with a tentative D call TRBD1 (6 bases). Trimming stripped 3 bases from V and 0 bases from J, with 9 bases between. CDR1 is SGDLS, CDR2 YYNGEE, per germline. The CDR3 sequence is 15 residues long. The CDR3 reads CASSAGQTNTGELFF. CDR3 sequence (DNA): TGTGCCAGCAGCGCCGGACAGACGAACACCGGGGAGCTGTTTTTT.

This rearrangement joins TRBV7-5 to TRBJ2-3; no DNA check was done on the table's D call, TRBD2. TRBV7-5 is a known pseudogene. The CDR3 is 15 residues long. Here the CDR3 DNA reads TGTGCCAGAAGCCCCCAGGACTTCTTCACAGATACGCAGTATTTT. Translated, it gives CARSPQDFFTDTQYF.

The genes are TRBV19 and TRBJ2-7; TRBD2 aligns across 10 bases. Germline trimming cut 6 bases from V and 4 bases from J; bases unmatched to any gene: 12. CDR3 length: 16 amino acids. Per germline, CDR1 LNHDA and CDR2 SQIVND (reference sequence). CDR3 DNA sequence: TGTGCCAGTAGCAAAACTGCCGGGACTAGCGCGTACGAGCAGTACTTC. This translates into CASSKTAGTSAYEQYF. Full variable domain (outside the CDR3, taken from reference TRBV19 and TRBJ2-7): DGGITQSPKYLFRKEGQNVTLSCEQNLNHDAMYWYRQDPGQGLRLIYYSQIVNDFQKGDIAEGYSVSREKKESFPLTVTSAQKNPTAFYLCASSKTAGTSAYEQYFGPGTRLTVT.

V gene TRBV7-9 combines with J gene TRBJ1-6; possibly TRBD1 for D (5 bases). V was cut by 5 bases and J by 9 bases, with 14 bases left in between. CDR3 size: 14 residues. Germline V gene data show CDR1 as SEHNR and CDR2 as FQNEAQ (reference sequence). For the CDR3, the DNA is TGTGCCAGCAGCCCCCAGGGTCGCGGTTCACCCCTCCACTTT. As protein: CASSPQGRGSPLHF. Full variable domain (rest looked up from reference TRBV7-9 and TRBJ1-6): DTGVSQNPRHKITKRGQNVTFRCDPISEHNRLYWYRQTLGQGPEFLTYFQNEAQLEKSRLLSDRFSAERPKGSFSTLEIQRTEQGDSAMYLCASSPQGRGSPLHFGNGTRLTVT.

The J gene is TRBJ2-7, the V gene TRBV11-2; possible D gene TRBD2, 5 bases. The germline V gene has CDR1 SGHAT and CDR2 FQNNGV. This CDR3 region has 13 residues. The germline V and J ends were trimmed by 6 bases and 3 bases, with 12 bases remaining between them. CDR3 loop: CASSSGIDYEQYF. The CDR3 bases are TGTGCCAGCAGTTCGGGAATAGACTACGAGCAGTACTTC.

As regards this clone: Distinct nucleotide sequences in the sample also encode this CDR3. DNA for the CDR3: TGTGCCAGCAGTTCCCGACAGGGATCACCCCTCCACTTT. Protein sequence: CASSSRQGSPLHF. The genes are TRBV6-2 or TRBV6-3 and TRBJ1-6; 7 bases line up with TRBD1. There are 13 residues in the CDR3. Trimming removed 4 bases from V and 10 bases from J; junction bases left unmatched: 4. Germline CDR1 is MNHEY and CDR2 is SVGEGT.

This chain links TRBV9 with TRBJ1-4, with TRBD1 matching over 7 bases. Per germline, CDR1 SGDLS and CDR2 YYNGEE. Trimming removed 4 bases from V and 10 bases from J; junction bases left unmatched: 16. This CDR3 is built from 16 residues. Here the CDR3 reads CASSPRQGSILAKLFF. CDR3 in DNA: TGTGCCAGCAGCCCGAGACAGGGTTCAATTTTGGCAAAACTGTTTTTT.